This TCR beta chain stems from a study of shared clonotypes between healthy human individuals (TCRdb year 2020). Background on the whole study: The cohort included a few men and a couple of women between 18 and 49 years of age. Between about 0.9 and 9 billion PBMCs per donor were obtained by leukapheresis. Different laboratories and diverse techniques were used to prepare libraries and sequence TCR repertoires, to increase sequencing depth and limit assay-specific biases. Per donor, three plates each were used for CD4 naive and CD4 memory, two for CD8 naive, and one for CD8 memory. The study deeply sequenced blood TCR repertoires of five healthy adults to estimate repertoire size and the extent of clonotype sharing between individuals. Paper-wide results and their limitations: Sampling was restricted to blood, and TCR repertoires in tissues likely differ from the TCR repertoires found in blood. Higher generation probabilities were observed for clonotypes shared by all four sorted-subset donors than for non-shared clonotypes. Naive subsets generally had larger estimated clonotype richness than memory subsets did. Based on pairwise subsampling, the degree of clonotype sharing among donors was expected to be affected by sequencing depth. Rarefaction of sorted-subset datasets indicated incomplete sequencing despite the large sequencing depth. Because the study included only a small number of donors, the genetic and exposure-history diversity represented was limited. Approximately 5% of naive CD4, 3.5% of naive CD8, approximately 2% of memory CD4, and 0.35% to 0.4% of memory CD8 clonotypes were shared across several donors.

In regard to this clone: The specificity of this receptor is unknown. No base-level quality is on record; no much larger clone is a single base apart.

Using the deep immunoSEQ assay, TCR CDR3 regions were amplified from genomic DNA by multiplex PCR. For each cell subset, the extracted genomic DNA was distributed evenly across all wells of several immunoSEQ 96-well plates, and each plate served as one replicate. For sorted subsets, about 200 ng genomic DNA, equal to tens of thousands of T cell genomes, was loaded into each replicate PCR. The purified libraries were quantified using a Qubit 3.0 fluorometer, sized with a Bioanalyzer 2100, and then quantified again using the KAPA Library Quantification kit. Every immunoSEQ 96-well plate was sequenced on a separate single-read 150-cycle Illumina NextSeq 550 flow cell. The original methods were these. Because the immunoSEQ output included only junctional sequences and no quality scores, the filtering could not be the same as the filtering used for full-length reads. Sequences were annotated with PyIR, a Python wrapper for IgBLAST v1.9, using IMGT germline references to assign V/J genes and CDR3. Reads with weak V/J assignments (E-value above 1e-6), missing CDR3, stop codons, out-of-frame junctions, or ambiguous translated residues were removed. V3J clonotypes were defined as sequences sharing an identical inferred V gene, J gene, and CDR3 amino acid sequence. Percentage overlap between repertoires was computed as shared unique clonotypes divided by the size of the smaller repertoire. Richness of each repertoire was evaluated using RTK rarefaction, the Chao1 estimator, and Recon v2.1 estimates of unobserved clonotypes. OLGA was used to compute generation probabilities for all TCRbeta clonotypes that the gDNA method yielded from a few donors. This is the immuneACCESS table as TCRdb keeps it, with only in-frame sequences that have V and J called. A part of the clones is gone; compared with another copy, unresolved V genes explain less than half, and the rest is unexplained. The D gene and trimming were derived from the DNA, and the V and J assignments and clone size from that table. The sample data list under 2.5 million clones, and 80% to 95% of these were observed just once. The leading ten clones occupy 0.3% to 0.45% of the sample.

For this chain, trimming is 4 bases at the V end and 5 bases at the J end, and the number of junction bases without a gene match is 2. CDR3 length: 13 amino acids, cysteine to phenylalanine. Only CDR3 DNA is held: 39 bases, read in frame from base 1. CDR1 and CDR2 are read off the germline V gene as SGHDT and YYEEEE. The donors were healthy, HIV-negative adults who had no recently reported acute infections or vaccinations. All donors were Caucasian adults living in Nashville, Tennessee, USA. CD4+ T cells were enriched by magnetic negative selection, after which naive cells were positively selected on CD45RA and the negative fraction was taken as the memory subset. Blood was obtained by leukapheresis, after which PBMCs were separated by Ficoll-Histopaque density gradient centrifugation and cryopreserved in liquid nitrogen vapor phase. Purity and quantity of every magnetically sorted T cell population were checked by analytical flow cytometry. From each sorted fraction, genomic DNA was isolated and quantified by UV absorbance on a Nanodrop 2000c.

The sequence was collected from a man between 18 and 35 years old in good health. Some clones in this sample may be carry-over from other donors' samples. Material for sequencing was naive CD4+ T cells from PBMCs. According to the study, the label for this sample's cell subset or site signals: CD45RA+ positively selected. Recombination linked TRBV5-6 to TRBJ1-1; TRBD1 matches 10 bases in the middle. The CDR3 is CASSKDRGTEAFF. The nucleotides are TGTGCCAGCAGCAAGGACAGGGGGACTGAAGCTTTCTTT. The variable domain in full, with residues beyond the CDR3 obtained from the reference TRBV5-6 and TRBJ1-1 genes, is DAGVTQSPTHLIKTRGQQVTLRCSPKSGHDTVSWYQQALGQGPQFIFQYYEEEERQRGNFPDRFSGHQFPNYSSELNVNALLLGDSALYLCASSKDRGTEAFFGQGTRLTVV.